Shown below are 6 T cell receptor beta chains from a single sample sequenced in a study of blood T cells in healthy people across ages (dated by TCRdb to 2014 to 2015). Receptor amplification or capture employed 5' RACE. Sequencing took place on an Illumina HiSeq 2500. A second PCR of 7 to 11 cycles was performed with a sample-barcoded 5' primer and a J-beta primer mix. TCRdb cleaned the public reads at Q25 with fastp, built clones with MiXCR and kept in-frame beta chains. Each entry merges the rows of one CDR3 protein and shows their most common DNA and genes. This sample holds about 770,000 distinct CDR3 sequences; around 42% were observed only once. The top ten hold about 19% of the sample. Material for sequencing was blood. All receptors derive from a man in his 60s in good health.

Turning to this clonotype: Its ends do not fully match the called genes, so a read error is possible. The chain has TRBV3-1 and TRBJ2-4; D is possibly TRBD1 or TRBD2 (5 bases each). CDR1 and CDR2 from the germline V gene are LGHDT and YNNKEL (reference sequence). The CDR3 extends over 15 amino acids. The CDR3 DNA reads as TGTGCCTGCAGCCAAGTTGGGACAGCCAAAAACATTCAGTACTTC. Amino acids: CACSQVGTAKNIQYF.

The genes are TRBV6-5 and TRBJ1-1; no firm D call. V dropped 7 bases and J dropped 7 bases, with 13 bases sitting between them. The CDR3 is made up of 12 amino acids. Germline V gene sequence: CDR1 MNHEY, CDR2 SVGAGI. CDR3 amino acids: CASISRGSEAFF. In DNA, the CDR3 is TGTGCCAGCATTAGTCGTGGGAGTGAAGCTTTCTTT.

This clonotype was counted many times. The CDR3 region has the DNA TGTGCCAGCAGTTACGGGGCGGCAGGGACCTACGAGCAGTACTTC. As protein: CASSYGAAGTYEQYF. The chain joins TRBV6-2 or TRBV6-3 to TRBJ2-7; maybe TRBD1 (5 bases). Germline assignment: CDR1 MNHEY and CDR2 SVGEGT. The CDR3 length is 15 residues. Trimming removed 2 bases at V and 2 bases at J, with 13 bases between.

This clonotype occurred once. CDR3 sequence reads: CASSLAGGTSPDEQYF. The CDR3 nucleotides read TGTGCCAGCAGCTTAGCGGGCGGGACCTCGCCCGACGAGCAGTACTTC. This sequence joins TRBV7-9 and TRBJ2-4; D is perhaps TRBD2 (6 bases). The J call may be wrong; the DNA end is better matched by TRBJ2-7. The V gene's germline CDR1 is SEHNR and CDR2 FQNEAQ (reference sequence). The CDR3 loop spans 16 amino acids.

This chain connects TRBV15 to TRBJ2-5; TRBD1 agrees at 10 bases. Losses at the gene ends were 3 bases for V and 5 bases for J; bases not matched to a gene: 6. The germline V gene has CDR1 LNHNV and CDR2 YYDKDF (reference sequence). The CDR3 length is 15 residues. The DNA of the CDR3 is TGTGCCACCAGCAGGATGACAGGGGGCTTGGAGACCCAGTACTTC. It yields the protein CATSRMTGGLETQYF.

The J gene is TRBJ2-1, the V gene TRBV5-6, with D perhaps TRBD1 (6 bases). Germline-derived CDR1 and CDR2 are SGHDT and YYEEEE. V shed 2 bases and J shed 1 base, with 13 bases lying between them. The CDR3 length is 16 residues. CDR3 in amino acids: CASSLQGAGSYNEQFF. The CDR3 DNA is TGTGCCAGCAGCTTACAGGGCGCCGGGTCCTACAATGAGCAGTTCTTC.